The 23 T cell receptor beta chains presented below share a single source sample, sequenced in a study of blood T cells in healthy people across ages. Using a J-beta primer mix together with a sample-barcoded 5' primer, a second PCR was run for roughly 7 to 11 cycles. MiXCR was run by TCRdb on the 5' RACE reads, yielding one entry per CDR3 protein. The table records 600,000 to 1,000,000 distinct CDR3 sequences, just under 25% of them present only once. The same sample was also studied in work on T cells of mothers and their children.

Sequenced sample: blood. The receptors were sampled from a boy aged 5-17 years in good health.

A few counts support this clonotype. The V call is TRBV28, the J call TRBJ2-6; no clear D gene. V lost 8 bases, J lost 0 bases, and 17 bases lay in between. The germline gives CDR1 MDHEN, CDR2 SYDVKM. The CDR3 runs 17 residues. This CDR3 is CASCHGGESSGANVLTF. The CDR3 DNA sequence: TGTGCCAGCTGTCATGGCGGAGAAAGCTCTGGGGCCAACGTCCTGACTTTC.

The chain uses TRBV18 and TRBJ1-2; D uncertain. This CDR3 spans 14 amino acids. Germline CDR1 and CDR2: KGHSH and LQKENI. V dropped 3 bases and J dropped 7 bases, with 15 bases sitting between them. DNA of the CDR3: TGTGCCAGCTCACCTTCGACAAATGAAATTGGCTACACCTTC. This encodes CASSPSTNEIGYTF.

The V gene is TRBV20-1, the J gene TRBJ2-5; a possible D gene is TRBD1 (6 bases). The CDR3 has 13 residues. V gave up 4 bases and J gave up 2 bases, with 11 bases separating them. CDR1 and CDR2 from the germline V gene are DFQATT and SNEGSKA (reference sequence). This CDR3 reads CSAIGTQQETQYF. The DNA for the CDR3 is TGCAGTGCTATCGGGACACAACAAGAGACCCAGTACTTC.

This rearrangement joins TRBV7-8 to TRBJ2-7; 10 bases line up with TRBD2. The CDR3 totals 15 residues. With 7 bases clipped from V and 4 bases from J, the junction kept 10 bases outside the gene matches. Germline V lookup: CDR1 SGHVS, CDR2 FQNEAQ. Written as DNA, the CDR3 is TGTGCCAGCAACTCTCGGCTAGCGGGAGATTACGAGCAGTACTTC. Encoded protein: CASNSRLAGDYEQYF.

CDR3 protein: CASSSQTGGRETQYF. In DNA, the CDR3 is TGCGCCAGCAGCTCCCAGACAGGGGGCAGGGAGACCCAGTACTTC. V and J are TRBV5-1 and TRBJ2-5; 10 bases are a match to TRBD1. Germline V gene sequence: CDR1 SGHRS, CDR2 YFSETQ. The CDR3 consists of 15 residues. The V and J ends lost 3 bases and 5 bases, in that order; junction bases with no gene match: 7.

This clonotype was counted a few times. The chain links TRBV7-8 to TRBJ2-5; TRBD2 might be the D (5 bases). From germline, CDR1 is SGHVS and CDR2 FQNEAQ. The V end lost 1 base, the J end lost 11 bases, and 23 bases lay between the germline ends. The CDR3 consists of 16 residues. In DNA form, the CDR3 reads TGTGCCAGCAGCTTAGAATTCTTCGCGGACGGTAGGGAGCAGTACTTC. It yields the protein CASSLEFFADGREQYF.

This chain joins TRBV20-1 and TRBJ2-1; 7 positions match TRBD2. The J call may be incorrect, as the DNA end agrees better with TRBJ2-7. The CDR3 is 13 amino acids. Germline V gene lookup returns CDR1 DFQATT and CDR2 SNEGSKA (reference sequence). CDR3 sequence (DNA): TGCAGTGCTAAAGCGGGAAGGTCCTACGAGCAGTACTTC. Amino acid sequence: CSAKAGRSYEQYF.

This clonotype appeared a few times. The chain has TRBV6-5 and TRBJ2-5; D not resolved. The CDR3 consists of 13 residues. CDR1 and CDR2 (germline): MNHEY, SVGAGI. V lost 4 bases to trimming and J lost 4 bases, with 10 bases between them. The CDR3 DNA reads TGTGCCAGCAGTTCGTTCCTCTTAGAGACCCAGTACTTC. Protein product: CASSSFLLETQYF.

The CDR3: CASKTGASGTKNIQYF. The DNA of the CDR3 is TGTGCCAGCAAAACAGGGGCTAGCGGGACCAAAAACATTCAGTACTTC. The chain combines TRBV21-1 with TRBJ2-4; the D segment call TRBD2 is taken from the table without a DNA check. TRBV21-1 counts as a pseudogene. The CDR3 contains 16 residues.

This chain joins TRBV27 and TRBJ2-1; 7 bases agree with TRBD2. V lost 10 bases to trimming and J lost 8 bases; unmatched junction nucleotides: 14. The CDR3 is 14 residues long. Germline CDR1 reads MNHEY; CDR2 reads SMNVEV (reference sequence). The CDR3 coding sequence is TGTGCCACCTGGAAACTGAGCGGGAACGATGAGCAGTTCTTC. Encoded protein: CATWKLSGNDEQFF.

V and J are TRBV12-3 or TRBV12-4 and TRBJ2-3, with unresolved D. This CDR3 has 14 residues. V gave up 1 base and J gave up 5 bases, with 10 bases separating them. CDR3 region: CASSLVAREDTQYF. CDR3 in DNA: TGTGCCAGCAGTTTAGTGGCCAGAGAAGATACGCAGTATTTT.

J is TRBJ2-7 and V is TRBV20-1; D call uncertain. V shed 7 bases and J shed 0 bases, with 4 bases lying between them. Germline V lookup: CDR1 DFQATT, CDR2 SNEGSKA (reference sequence). There are 10 residues in the CDR3. DNA for the CDR3: TGCAGTGTAGGCTCCTACGAGCAGTACTTC. Its protein is CSVGSYEQYF.

The chain combines TRBV7-2 with TRBJ1-5; 7 bases agree with TRBD1. After removal of 1 base from V and 6 bases from J, the junction contained 6 bases not matched to a gene. The CDR3 consists of 15 residues. Per the germline V gene, CDR1 is SGHTA and CDR2 is FQGNSA. The CDR3 bases are TGTGCCAGCAGCTTAGACAGGGGCGGGGGTCAGCCCCAGCATTTT. Its translation: CASSLDRGGGQPQHF.

The count of this clonotype is one. The V call is TRBV9, the J call TRBJ2-5, with 10 bases identical to TRBD2. Near its end, the DNA agrees better with TRBJ2-7, so the J call may be wrong. The CDR3 contains 15 residues. CDR1 is SGDLS, CDR2 YYNGEE, per germline. The CDR3 DNA reads TGTGCCAGCAGCGTAGAACTAGCGGGACTCTGCGAGCAGTACTTC. Protein product: CASSVELAGLCEQYF.

This clonotype appeared many times. This chain uses TRBV9 with TRBJ2-4, with D perhaps matching TRBD1 (6 bases). The CDR3 is 13 residues long. V lost 7 bases to trimming and J lost 8 bases, with 16 bases between them. The germline CDR1 and CDR2 sequences are SGDLS and YYNGEE. The CDR3 spells CASGGTHVDIQYF. In nucleotides, the CDR3 is TGTGCCAGCGGGGGCACCCATGTGGACATTCAGTACTTC. The full variable domain, completed using reference TRBV9 and TRBJ2-4, is DSGVTQTPKHLITATGQRVTLRCSPRSGDLSVYWYQQSLDQGLQFLIQYYNGEERAKGNILERFSAQQFPDLHSELNLSSLELGDSALYFCASGGTHVDIQYFGAGTRLSVL.

The chain recombines TRBV27 with TRBJ2-1, with 9 bases fitting TRBD2. Trimming at V came to 2 bases and at J to 7 bases, leaving 9 bases not matched to a gene. CDR3 length: 16 amino acids. Germline V gene lookup returns CDR1 MNHEY and CDR2 SMNVEV (reference sequence). This chain's CDR3 is CASSLQAGGVINEQFF. The CDR3 DNA reads as TGTGCCAGCAGTTTACAAGCGGGAGGAGTAATTAATGAGCAGTTCTTC.

The rearrangement uses TRBV3-1 and TRBJ2-5, with 9 positions matching TRBD2. The V segment lost 0 bases and the J segment 5 bases; nucleotides outside the gene matches: 13. This CDR3 has 18 residues. Germline V lookup: CDR1 LGHDT, CDR2 YNNKEL (reference sequence). CDR3 coding DNA: TGTGCCAGCAGCCAAGAGAACGACGGACTAGCGAGACAGGAGACCCAGTACTTC. Its translation: CASSQENDGLARQETQYF.

Only a few counts were recorded for this clonotype. Sequence at one end of the junction differs from germline and may be a read error. The rearrangement links TRBV27 to TRBJ1-4; D uncertain. This CDR3 has 15 residues. Germline-derived CDR1 and CDR2 are MNHEY and SMNVEV (reference sequence). CDR3: CTSRPLGFADEKLFF. The CDR3 DNA reads TGTACCAGCCGACCTCTTGGGTTTGCAGATGAAAAACTGTTTTTT.

This clonotype was recorded once. The V and J genes are TRBV7-9 and TRBJ1-2; 7 bases are a match to TRBD1. Unmatched junction bases numbered 5, after V lost 1 base and J lost 3 bases. The germline V gene has CDR1 SEHNR and CDR2 FQNEAQ (reference sequence). The CDR3 totals 15 residues. The CDR3, as DNA: TGTGCCAGCAGCTTAGTGACAGGGACCTACTATGGCTACACCTTC. This translates into CASSLVTGTYYGYTF. Filled out from reference TRBV7-9 and TRBJ1-2, the complete variable domain reads DTGVSQNPRHKITKRGQNVTFRCDPISEHNRLYWYRQTLGQGPEFLTYFQNEAQLEKSRLLSDRFSAERPKGSFSTLEIQRTEQGDSAMYLCASSLVTGTYYGYTFGSGTRLTVV.

CDR3 loop: CASRLRSGANVLTF. The CDR3 coding sequence is TGTGCCAGCAGACTTCGCTCTGGGGCCAACGTCCTGACTTTC. The chain couples TRBV7-2 to TRBJ2-6; D is unclear. This CDR3 comprises 14 residues. Trimming cost V 6 bases and J 0 bases, with 6 bases left between them. Germline V gene data show CDR1 as SGHTA and CDR2 as FQGNSA.

This clonotype was detected a few times. The chain employs TRBV7-9 and TRBJ1-2, with 7 bases matching TRBD1. The CDR3 totals 16 residues. The junction had 7 bases not matched to a gene; V was cut back by 3 bases and J by 0 bases. Germline-derived CDR1 and CDR2 are SEHNR and FQNEAQ (reference sequence). CDR3 loop: CASSFQDREANYGYTF. CDR3 nucleotides: TGTGCCAGCAGCTTCCAAGACAGGGAAGCTAACTATGGCTACACCTTC.

This clonotype appeared a few times. The rearrangement links TRBV29-1 to TRBJ1-1; 9 bases are shared with TRBD1. The CDR3 is 17 amino acids. CDR1 and CDR2 from the germline V gene are SQVTM and ANQGSEA. V lost 4 bases and J lost 0; bases outside the gene matches: 12. In DNA form, the CDR3 reads TGCAGCGTTGCGTCGGGACAGGGAGTGGGCATGAACACTGAAGCTTTCTTT. It yields the protein CSVASGQGVGMNTEAFF.

The sample holds one count of this clonotype. The chain recombines TRBV20-1 with TRBJ2-2; 11 positions agree with TRBD1. The CDR3 has 16 amino acids. Germline CDR1 and CDR2: DFQATT and SNEGSKA (reference sequence). Losses at the gene ends were 5 bases for V and 4 bases for J; bases not matched to a gene: 9. CDR3 nucleotide sequence: TGCAGTGCTGGGGGATCCGGGACAGGGGGCACCGGGGAGCTGTTTTTT. It encodes CSAGGSGTGGTGELFF.